The entry below describes one TCR beta chain. The data are from a study of CD8+ T cells in alopecia areata. Germline V CDR1 and CDR2: LGHNT, FRNRAP. The CDR3 sequence is 16 residues long. V was trimmed by 0 bases and J by 4 bases, leaving 15 bases between them. Extracted RNA was reverse transcribed into cDNA, the sequencing template. TCRdb keeps only in-frame clones here, not all; method: immunoSEQ multiplex PCR. The table has around 80,000 clones, about 53% seen once. The sample taken for sequencing was NKG2D-high CD8+ T cells sorted from blood. The source of this sequence is a human donor with alopecia areata. This chain links TRBV12-5 with TRBJ1-2; TRBD1 might be the D (5 bases). As DNA, the CDR3 is TGTGCTAGTGGTTTGGTAGACAGCCCAGATTTCTATGGCTACACCTTC. It translates to CASGLVDSPDFYGYTF.